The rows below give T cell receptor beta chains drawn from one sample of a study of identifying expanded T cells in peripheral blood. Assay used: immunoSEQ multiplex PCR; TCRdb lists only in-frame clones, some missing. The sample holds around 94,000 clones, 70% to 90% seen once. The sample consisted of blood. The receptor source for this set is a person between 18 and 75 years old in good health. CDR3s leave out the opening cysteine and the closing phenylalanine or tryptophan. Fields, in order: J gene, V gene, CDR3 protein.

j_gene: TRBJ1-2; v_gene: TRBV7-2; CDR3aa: ASSLRTGPLRGYT
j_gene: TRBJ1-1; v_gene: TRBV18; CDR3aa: ASSPQGAANTEAF
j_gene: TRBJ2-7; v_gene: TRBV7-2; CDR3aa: ASSLDDLGSLEQY
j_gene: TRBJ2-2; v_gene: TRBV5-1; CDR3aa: ASSLGTTTDGELF
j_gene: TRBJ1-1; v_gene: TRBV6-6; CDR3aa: ASRDRQGQAEAF
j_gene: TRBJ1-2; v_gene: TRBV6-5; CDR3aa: ASSYSPLGGGYT
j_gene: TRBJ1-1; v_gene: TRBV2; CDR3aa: ASTRLANTEAF
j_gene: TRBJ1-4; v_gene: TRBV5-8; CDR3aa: ASSSGQSNEKLF
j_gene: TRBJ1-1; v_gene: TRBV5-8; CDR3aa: ASSLNEGIVIFRTEAF
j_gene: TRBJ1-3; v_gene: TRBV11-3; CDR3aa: ASRASGNTIY
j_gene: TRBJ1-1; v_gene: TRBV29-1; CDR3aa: SVVWRVGAEAF
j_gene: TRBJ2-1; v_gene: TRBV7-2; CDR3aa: ASSLGAYSTEQF
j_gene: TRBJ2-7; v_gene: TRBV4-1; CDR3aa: ASSQDPYQYGEQY
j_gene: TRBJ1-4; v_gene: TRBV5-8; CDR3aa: ASSSGTGNEKLF
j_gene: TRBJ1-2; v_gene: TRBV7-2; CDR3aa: ASSRGGDRAIYGYT
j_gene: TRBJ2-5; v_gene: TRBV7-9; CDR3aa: ASSRSSLGRETQY
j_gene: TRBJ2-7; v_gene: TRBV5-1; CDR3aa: ASSLETGNSYEQY
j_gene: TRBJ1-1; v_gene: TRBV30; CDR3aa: AWNGNLNTEAF
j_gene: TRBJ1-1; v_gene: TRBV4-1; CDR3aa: ASSQELRMNTEAF
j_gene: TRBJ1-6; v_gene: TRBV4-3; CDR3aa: ASSQLGVWGYSPLH
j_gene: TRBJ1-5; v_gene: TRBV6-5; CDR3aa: ASSSPEDQPQH
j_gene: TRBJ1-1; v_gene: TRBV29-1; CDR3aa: SAGQGRDPEAF
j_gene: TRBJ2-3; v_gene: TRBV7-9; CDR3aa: ASKPSGTDTQY
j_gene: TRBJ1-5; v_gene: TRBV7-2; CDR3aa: ASRQGPGQPQH
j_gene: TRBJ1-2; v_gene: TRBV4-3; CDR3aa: ASSHNRGDYGYT
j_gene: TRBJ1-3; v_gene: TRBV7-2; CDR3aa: ASSFQSSGNTIY
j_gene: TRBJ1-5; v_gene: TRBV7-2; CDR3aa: ASSWDGSRGNQPQH
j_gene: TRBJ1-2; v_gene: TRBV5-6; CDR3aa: ASSLGVVPAGYT
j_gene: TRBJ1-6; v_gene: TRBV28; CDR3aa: ASSRFQVSPLH
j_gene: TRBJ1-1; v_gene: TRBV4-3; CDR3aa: ASSQDTGGANTEAF
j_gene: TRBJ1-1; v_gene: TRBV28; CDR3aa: ASIIRTEAF
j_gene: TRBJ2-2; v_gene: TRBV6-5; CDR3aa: ASSSQGAGTGELF
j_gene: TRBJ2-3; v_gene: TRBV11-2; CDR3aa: ASSQPTGMPDTQY
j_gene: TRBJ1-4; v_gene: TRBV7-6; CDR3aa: ASSPPGWGRFEKLF
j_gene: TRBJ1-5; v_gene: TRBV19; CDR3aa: ASIRGQPQH
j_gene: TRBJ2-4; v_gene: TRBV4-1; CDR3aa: ASSPRTENIQY
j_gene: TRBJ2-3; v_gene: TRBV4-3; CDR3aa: ASSQATTAMGDTQY
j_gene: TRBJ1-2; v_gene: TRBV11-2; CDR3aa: ASSSDRGNYGYT
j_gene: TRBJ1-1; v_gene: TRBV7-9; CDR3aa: ASSLVRSGVMNTEAF
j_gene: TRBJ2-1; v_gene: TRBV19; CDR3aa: ASSPPGHLNNEQF
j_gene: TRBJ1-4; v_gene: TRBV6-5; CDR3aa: ASREDAGSLEKLF
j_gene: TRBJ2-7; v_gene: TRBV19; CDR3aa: ASSIARGGLYEQY
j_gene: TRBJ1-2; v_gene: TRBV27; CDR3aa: ASRTPTDYGYT
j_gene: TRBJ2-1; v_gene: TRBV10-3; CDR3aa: AISPDREFYNEQF
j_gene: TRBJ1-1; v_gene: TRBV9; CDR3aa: ASSGANTEAF
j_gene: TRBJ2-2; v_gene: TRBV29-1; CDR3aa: SAGEAFLPSTGELF
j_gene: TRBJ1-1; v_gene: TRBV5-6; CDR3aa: ASSFHEGAGGAF
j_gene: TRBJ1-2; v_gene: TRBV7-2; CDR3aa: ASSFSGQLNYGYT
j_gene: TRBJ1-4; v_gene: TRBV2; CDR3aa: ASRYPTGGSTNEKLF
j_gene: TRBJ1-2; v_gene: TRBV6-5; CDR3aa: ASSYIGGGIDGYT
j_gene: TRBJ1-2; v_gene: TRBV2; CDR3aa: ASRQGIWYGYT
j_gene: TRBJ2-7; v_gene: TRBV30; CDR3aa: AQSAGYEQY
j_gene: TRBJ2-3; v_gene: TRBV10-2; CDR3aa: ASNKAGGQQDTQY